A single T cell receptor beta chain is shown here with its context. This entry belongs to a study of blood T cell repertoires in COVID-19. Background on the study: Researchers got acute and convalescent COVID-19 samples from the United States, Italy and Spain. Nucleic acid was either cDNA or gDNA, and it came from T cells, B-cell-depleted T cells, or PBMCs.

V dropped 3 bases and J dropped 7; count of bases not matched to a gene: 4. The CDR3 is made up of 13 amino acids. Per the study methods: Quantification of nucleated cells was approximated via reference gene primer amplification. Profiling relied on immunoSEQ multiplex PCR, and the TCRdb table lists in-frame clones only, not all of them. The DNA was the basis for D and trimming; V, J and clone size are from that table. In the table there are just over 300,000 clones, about nine tenths of which are singletons. This receptor was identified in a man aged 18-30 years with active or convalescent COVID-19. The chain carries TRBV12-3 or TRBV12-4 and TRBJ1-2, with 8 bases fitting TRBD1. Source material: peripheral blood. DNA for the CDR3: TGTGCCAGCAGTTTCCAGGGGGCAGGTGGCTACACCTTC. This gives the protein CASSFQGAGGYTF.